This entry describes one T cell receptor (beta chain). The clone's antigen remains unknown. No base quality information exists; no much larger clone differs at one position. The CDR3 runs 12 residues from the cysteine to the phenylalanine. The kept DNA is CDR3 alone, 36 bases in frame from the first base. The V end loses 4 bases and the J end loses 8 bases, and a stretch of 11 bases separates them. Looking up the germline V gene (reference sequence) yields CDR1 LGHDT and CDR2 YNNKEL. The sample is drawn from a study of blood T cell repertoires in COVID-19 (dated by TCRdb to the early 2020s). Study-level background: The collaborator samples originated in the United States, Italy and Spain and spanned the acute and convalescent phases of COVID-19. The material from the prospective study consisted of cDNA or gDNA derived from T cells, B-cell-depleted T cells, or PBMCs. The dataset comprised deeply sampled blood TCRbeta repertoires from subjects exposed to, actively infected with, or recovered from COVID-19. The repertoires were released in a freely available public database meant as a resource for research on the immune response to SARS-CoV-2. The samples were drawn from two sources: the first 160 participants of the ongoing ImmuneRACE study, and 950 to 1,500 subjects contributed by 6 global collaborators. A de-identified subject ID, COVID-19 status, age in years and sex were almost always included in the sample metadata. Where available, HLA class I and class II types were taken from metadata supplied by the sample provider and were not determined by assay-based typing.

TCRbeta CDR3 regions were amplified from genomic DNA by means of the immunoSEQ Assay, a bias-controlled multiplex PCR. The published analysis was carried out like this. The number of nucleated cells in each sample was estimated by amplification of reference gene primers within the assay. Sequence reads were collapsed and filtered to measure the absolute abundance of every unique TCRbeta CDR3 rearrangement. Productive Simpson clonality was computed per sample as the square root of Simpson's diversity index over productive rearrangements. Not all clones reach the TCRdb copy of this immuneACCESS table, which keeps in-frame sequences only. Checked studies attribute under half of the gap to unresolved V genes and leave the rest unexplained. D and trimming were read from the DNA, whereas the V and J calls and clone size are those reported in that table. The sample table lists around 170,000 clones, under 90% of them with a count of one. The ten top clones hold under 15% of the sample.

Whole blood was collected in K2EDTA tubes by collaborating institutions according to the institutions' own protocols. For TCRbeta analysis, collaborators shipped samples in one of three forms: frozen whole blood, isolated PBMCs, or DNA extracted from either of those sample types. The full study reports these points: Clinical and demographic metadata were provided uncurated, with the amount varying by source and participant.

The rearrangement combines TRBV3-1 (or the pseudogene TRBV3-2) with TRBJ1-1; a confident D gene designation cannot be given. Sequenced material: peripheral blood. The origin of this receptor is a man younger than 40 with active or convalescent COVID-19. The DNA is TGTGCCAGCAGCCTCCGGGCGGGGGAAGCTTTCTTT. Translated, it gives CASSLRAGEAFF.